The rows below give T cell receptor beta chains drawn from one sample of a study of blood T cell repertoires in COVID-19. TCRdb keeps only in-frame clones here, not all; method: immunoSEQ multiplex PCR. The table records roughly 38,000 clones, 81% of them present only once. Sequences were obtained from peripheral blood. The receptors shown here come from a man in his forties with active or convalescent COVID-19. CDR3s include the opening cysteine and the closing phenylalanine or tryptophan. A D gene is named only where the DNA matches it firmly. Size values are once, few and many counts, or a class for expanded clones, and some rows have none.

clone_size	v_call	j_call	d_call	cdr3_nt	cdr3_aa
-	TRBV25-1	TRBJ2-1	-	TGTGCCAGCAGTCCCTCCCTTACTAGCTCCTACAATGAGCAGTTCTTC	CASSPSLTSSYNEQFF
-	TRBV2	TRBJ1-6	-	TGTGCCAGCAGTCGCGGGGGCAATTCACCCCTCCACTTT	CASSRGGNSPLHF
-	TRBV18	TRBJ1-5	-	TGTGCCAGCTCACCCGGAGGTAGCAATCAGCCCCAGCATTTT	CASSPGGSNQPQHF
-	TRBV30	TRBJ1-5	TRBD1	TGTGCCTGGAGTCCCCCGGGACAGGGACTCAATCAGCCCCAGCATTTT	CAWSPPGQGLNQPQHF
-	TRBV9	TRBJ2-1	TRBD2	TGTGCCAGCAGCGTAGGTCCTAGCGGGGATGGGTTCTTC	CASSVGPSGDGFF
-	TRBV5-1	TRBJ2-7	TRBD1	TGCGCCAGCAGCCCGTTCGGGACAGGGGCCACTAGGGACGAGCAGTACTTC	CASSPFGTGATRDEQYF
-	TRBV7-3	TRBJ2-5	TRBD2	TGTGCCAGCAGCTTAAGCGCGGGAGCCCGGGAGACCCAGTACTTC	CASSLSAGARETQYF
-	TRBV29-1	TRBJ2-1	TRBD2	TGCAGCGTTGATGCTAGCGGGAAAAATGAGCAGTTCTTC	CSVDASGKNEQFF
-	TRBV18	TRBJ1-6	-	TGTGCCAGCTCACCAGGGGGCGGATCACCCCTCCACTTT	CASSPGGGSPLHF
-	TRBV18	TRBJ2-2	TRBD1	TGTGCCAGCTCATACAGGGGGCGAGAGAACGGGGAGCTGTTTTTT	CASSYRGRENGELFF
once	TRBV9	TRBJ1-1	TRBD1	TGTGCCAGCAGCGCTCCAGGGGGGCTCAATACTGAAGCTTTCTTT	CASSAPGGLNTEAFF
-	TRBV7-2	TRBJ2-2	-	TGTGCCAGCAGCTTAGCCGAGGGAGCGTTGGGCCTGTTTTTT	CASSLAEGALGLFF
-	TRBV6-5	TRBJ1-1	-	TGTGCCAGCAGTTACTCGGAGATGAACACTGAAGCTTTCTTT	CASSYSEMNTEAFF
-	TRBV19	TRBJ1-3	TRBD1	TGTGCCAGTACCCTGGCTGTATCAGGGGGGGGAAACACCATATATTTT	CASTLAVSGGGNTIYF
few	TRBV7-3	TRBJ2-3	-	TGTGCCAGCAGCTTAGGAGGAACGGGCACAGATACGCAGTATTTT	CASSLGGTGTDTQYF
-	TRBV28	TRBJ2-7	-	TGTGCCAGCAGCAATACAGGGTATGAGAGCGAGCAGTACTTC	CASSNTGYESEQYF
once	TRBV2	TRBJ1-1	-	TGTGCCAGCAGTGGACAGGCCAAGAACACTGAAGCTTTCTTT	CASSGQAKNTEAFF
few	TRBV27	TRBJ2-6	-	TGTGCCAGCAGTCCGTTAGACAGCAGTCTCCCTGGGGCCAACGTCCTGACTTTC	CASSPLDSSLPGANVLTF
once	TRBV6-1	TRBJ2-2	-	TGTGCCAGCAGTGAAGCCACAGCTCCGAACACCGGGGAGCTGTTTTTT	CASSEATAPNTGELFF
-	TRBV6-4	TRBJ1-1	-	TGTGCCAGCAGCCCAGGGATGAACACTGAAGCTTTCTTT	CASSPGMNTEAFF
-	TRBV5-1	TRBJ1-1	TRBD1	TGCGCCAGCAGCTTGTGGACAGGGGACACTGAAGCTTTCTTT	CASSLWTGDTEAFF
-	TRBV24-1	TRBJ1-2	-	TGTGCCACCAGTGATTCCCACGGGCCCCGGGGTGGCTACACCTTC	CATSDSHGPRGGYTF
-	TRBV6-5	TRBJ2-7	TRBD1	TGTGCCAGCAGTTATGGGGACAGGGGGCCCCACGAGCAGTACTTC	CASSYGDRGPHEQYF
-	TRBV6-1	TRBJ1-5	-	TGTGCCAGCAGTGAAATGGGAGGCCCCAATCAGCCCCAGCATTTT	CASSEMGGPNQPQHF
-	TRBV5-5	TRBJ2-5	-	TGTGCCAGCAGCACTACCGGGGGGGACAGCGAGACCCAGTACTTC	CASSTTGGDSETQYF
few	TRBV27	TRBJ1-2	-	TGTGCCAGCGGACCAAACCCAATATCAGGGGCTAACTATGGCTACACCTTC	CASGPNPISGANYGYTF
few	TRBV5-1	TRBJ2-7	-	TGCGCCAGCGGGCTCTCCCCCTCCTACGAGCAGTACTTC	CASGLSPSYEQYF
once	TRBV3-1/TRBV3-2	TRBJ2-1	-	TGTGCCAGCAGCCAAGATGGCCACCATGAGCAGTTCTTC	CASSQDGHHEQFF
-	TRBV6-5	TRBJ1-2	-	TGTGCCAGCAGTTACGAGGGGGACTATGGCTACACCTTC	CASSYEGDYGYTF
-	TRBV28	TRBJ2-7	TRBD1	TGTGCCAGCAGTGACAAACTGGGACAGGGGACCTACGAGCAGTACTTC	CASSDKLGQGTYEQYF
-	TRBV2	TRBJ1-1	-	TGTGCCAGCAGTTCTAGTCTGAACACTGAAGCTTTCTTT	CASSSSLNTEAFF
many	TRBV11-2	TRBJ1-2	-	TGTGCCAGCAGCCAGGGATTTAACTATGGCTACACCTTC	CASSQGFNYGYTF